This T cell receptor beta chain was recovered during a study of identical twins. Study-level results: Models predicted less out-of-frame TCR alpha sharing in monozygotic twins than was found.

Germline V gene lookup returns CDR1 MNHEY and CDR2 SMNVEV (reference sequence). The CDR3 totals 17 residues. V dropped 5 bases and J dropped 4 bases, with 21 bases sitting between them. On this clonotype itself: Its antigen is not identified.

A template switching step contributed a universal primer site, while unique molecular identifiers were present in the cDNA. TCRdb redid the calling of the 5' RACE reads with MiXCR, one entry per CDR3 protein. The sample has about 530,000 distinct CDR3 sequences, approximately 20% seen once. These data also featured in a second study, about yellow fever vaccine responses in identical twins.

The specimen was CD4+ T cells sorted from blood. The chain combines TRBV27 with TRBJ2-1; TRBD2 is a possible D gene (5 bases). The sequence was obtained from a woman younger than 35 in good health. The chain's CDR3 is CASSGVGGSRPYNEQFF. As DNA, the CDR3 is TGTGCCAGCAGTGGTGTTGGCGGGTCCCGCCCATACAATGAGCAGTTCTTC.